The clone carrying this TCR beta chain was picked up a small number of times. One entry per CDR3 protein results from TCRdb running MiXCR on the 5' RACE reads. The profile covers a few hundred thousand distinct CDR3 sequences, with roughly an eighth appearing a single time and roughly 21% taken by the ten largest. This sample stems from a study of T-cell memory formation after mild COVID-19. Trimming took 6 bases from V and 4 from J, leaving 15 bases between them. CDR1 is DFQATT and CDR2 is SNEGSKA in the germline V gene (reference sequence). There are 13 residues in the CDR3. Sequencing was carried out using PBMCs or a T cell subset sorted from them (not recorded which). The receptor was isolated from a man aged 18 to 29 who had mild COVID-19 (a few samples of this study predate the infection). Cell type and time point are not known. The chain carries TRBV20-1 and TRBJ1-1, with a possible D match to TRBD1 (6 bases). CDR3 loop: CSAKRKQGTEAFF. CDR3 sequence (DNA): TGCAGTGCAAAAAGGAAACAGGGCACTGAAGCTTTCTTT.